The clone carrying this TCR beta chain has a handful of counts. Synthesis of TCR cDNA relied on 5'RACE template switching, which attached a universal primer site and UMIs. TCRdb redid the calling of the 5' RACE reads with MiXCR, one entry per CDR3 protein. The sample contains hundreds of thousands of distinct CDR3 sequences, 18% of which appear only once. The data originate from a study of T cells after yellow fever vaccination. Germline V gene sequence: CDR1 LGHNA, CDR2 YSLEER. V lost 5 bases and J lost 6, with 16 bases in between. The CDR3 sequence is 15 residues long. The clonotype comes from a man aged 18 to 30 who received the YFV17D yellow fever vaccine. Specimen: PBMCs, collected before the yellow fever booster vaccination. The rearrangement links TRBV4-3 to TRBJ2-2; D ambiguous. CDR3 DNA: TGCGCCAGCAGCTCCAGCTTCGGTTGGGCCGGGGAGCTGTTTTTT. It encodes CASSSSFGWAGELFF.